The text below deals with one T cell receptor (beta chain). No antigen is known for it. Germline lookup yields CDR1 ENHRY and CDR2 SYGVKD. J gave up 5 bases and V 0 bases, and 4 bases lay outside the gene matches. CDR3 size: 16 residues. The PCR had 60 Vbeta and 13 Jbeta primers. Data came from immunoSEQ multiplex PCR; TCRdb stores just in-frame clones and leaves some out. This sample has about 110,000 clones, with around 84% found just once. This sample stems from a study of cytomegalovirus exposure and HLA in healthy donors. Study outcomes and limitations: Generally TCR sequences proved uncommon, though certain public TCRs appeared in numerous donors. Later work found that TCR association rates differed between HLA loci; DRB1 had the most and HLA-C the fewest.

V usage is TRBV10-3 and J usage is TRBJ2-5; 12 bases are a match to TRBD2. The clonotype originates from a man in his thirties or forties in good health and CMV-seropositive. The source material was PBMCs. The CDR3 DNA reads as TGTGCCATCAGTGAGTCGACTCTAGCGGGGGGGGAGACCCAGTACTTC. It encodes CAISESTLAGGETQYF.